These T cell receptor beta chains were read from a single sample in a study of cytomegalovirus exposure and HLA in healthy donors. TCRdb keeps only in-frame clones here, not all; method: immunoSEQ multiplex PCR. The data show some 150,000 clones, approximately 80% seen once. The sample consisted of PBMCs. The receptor set was obtained from a man aged 25 to 40 in good health and CMV-seropositive. Each CDR3 is given with its conserved first and last residue. The order of the fields is D gene, J gene, CDR3 length, V gene, clone size, CDR3 DNA, CDR3 protein. The D gene is left open where the match is weak. Some rows mark clone size as missing; the rest say once, few, many or name a class of expanded clone.

>NA|TRBJ1-4|16|TRBV15|NA
TGTGCCACCAGCAATTTTCAGGCGGGTACTAATGAAAAACTGTTTTTT
CATSNFQAGTNEKLFF
>TRBD1|TRBJ2-3|16|TRBV9|NA
TGTGCCAGCAGCGTAGAGGTTGGGACAGACACAGATACGCAGTATTTT
CASSVEVGTDTDTQYF
>TRBD1|TRBJ1-4|15|TRBV9|NA
TGTGCCAGCAGCGTAGGGACAGGGTCTAATGAAAAACTGTTTTTT
CASSVGTGSNEKLFF
>NA|TRBJ2-3|14|TRBV5-4|NA
TGTGCCAGCAGCTTTGGACAGTTTTCAGATACGCAGTATTTT
CASSFGQFSDTQYF
>TRBD2|TRBJ2-1|15|TRBV19|NA
TGTGCCAGACGGACTAGCGGGATCGGGTCGAATGAGCAGTTCTTC
CARRTSGIGSNEQFF
>TRBD1|TRBJ1-1|16|TRBV7-2|NA
TGTGCCAGCAGCGTCTGGGACAGGGCTTTTAACACTGAAGCTTTCTTT
CASSVWDRAFNTEAFF
>TRBD2|TRBJ2-7|16|TRBV5-6|NA
TGTGCCAGCAGCTTCGGTTTAACTAGCGGGCCCCACGAGCAGTACTTC
CASSFGLTSGPHEQYF
>TRBD1|TRBJ1-1|15|TRBV5-1|NA
TGCGCCAGCAGCTCGAAGACAGGGACGAACACTGAAGCTTTCTTT
CASSSKTGTNTEAFF
>TRBD2|TRBJ2-3|15|TRBV6-4|NA
TGTGCCAGCAGTGACGGCGGGAGAAGCACAGATACGCAGTATTTT
CASSDGGRSTDTQYF
>NA|TRBJ2-7|13|TRBV9|NA
TGTGCCAGCAGCGTAGATCAGGGGCGGGAGCAGTACTTC
CASSVDQGREQYF
>TRBD1|TRBJ1-6|15|TRBV7-9|NA
TGTGCCAGCAGCCCAGGGACAGGGTTAAGACAACCCCTCCACTTT
CASSPGTGLRQPLHF
>TRBD1|TRBJ2-7|17|TRBV28|NA
TGTGCCAGCAGTTTACACGATTTGGGACAGGGGGCCCACGAGCAGTACTTC
CASSLHDLGQGAHEQYF
>TRBD1|TRBJ2-2|15|TRBV18|NA
TGTGCCAGCTCATCGGGACAGGCGAACACCGGGGAGCTGTTTTTT
CASSSGQANTGELFF
>TRBD1|TRBJ1-1|15|TRBV4-1|NA
TGCGCCAGCAGCCAACGTCCGGGACAGGGAGCTGAAGCTTTCTTT
CASSQRPGQGAEAFF
>TRBD1|TRBJ2-1|15|TRBV5-1|NA
TGCGCCAGCAGCTTGGGGGCAGGGGGATTCGATGAGCAGTTCTTC
CASSLGAGGFDEQFF
>NA|TRBJ1-1|13|TRBV28|NA
TGTGCCAGCACCGGACAGTCGGCCCCTGAAGCTTTCTTT
CASTGQSAPEAFF
>NA|TRBJ2-7|15|TRBV7-9|NA
TGTGCCAGCAGCTTAGTTTCAGGGGTGGTCTACGAGCAGTACTTC
CASSLVSGVVYEQYF
>NA|TRBJ2-3|14|TRBV4-1|NA
TGCGCCAGCAGCCAAGCCCCAAACACAGATACGCAGTATTTT
CASSQAPNTDTQYF
>NA|TRBJ2-5|14|TRBV9|NA
TGTGCCAGCAGCGCCGAGGGATGGGGAGAGACCCAGTACTTC
CASSAEGWGETQYF
>TRBD1|TRBJ1-4|15|TRBV2|once
TGTGCCAGCAGTGGGCCAGGGGGCGTATCTGAAAAACTGTTTTTT
CASSGPGGVSEKLFF
>TRBD2|TRBJ2-1|13|TRBV28|NA
TGTGCCAGCATCGACGGCCCGGCTAGCGGGAGGTTCTTC
CASIDGPASGRFF
>TRBD2|TRBJ2-1|14|TRBV7-9|NA
TGTGCCAGCAGCCGTAGCGGGACTGTCAATGAGCAGTTCTTC
CASSRSGTVNEQFF
>TRBD1|TRBJ2-7|15|TRBV9|NA
TGTGCCAGCAGCGGTACCGGGACAGGGCCCTACGAGCAGTACTTC
CASSGTGTGPYEQYF
>NA|TRBJ1-5|17|TRBV7-8|NA
TGTGCCAGCAGCTTAGCGAGGTCTACCGGGGGGACGCTGCCCCAGCATTTT
CASSLARSTGGTLPQHF
>TRBD1|TRBJ1-1|13|TRBV11-3|NA
TGTGCCAGCAGCCCACAGGGGGACACTGAAGCTTTCTTT
CASSPQGDTEAFF
>TRBD2|TRBJ2-7|16|TRBV7-2|NA
TGTGCCAGCAGCTACGGACTAGCGGGTGGTCCCTCCGAGCAGTACTTC
CASSYGLAGGPSEQYF
>NA|TRBJ2-7|13|TRBV18|NA
TGTGCCAGCTCAGGTGTTGCTAAGAGCGAGCAGTACTTC
CASSGVAKSEQYF
>NA|TRBJ1-1|17|TRBV4-1|NA
TGCGCCAGCAGCCAAGATACTAGGAACCTTTTGAACACTGAAGCTTTCTTT
CASSQDTRNLLNTEAFF
>TRBD1|TRBJ2-5|15|TRBV25-1|few
TGTGCCAGCAGTGGTGGACAGGGGGTTTGGGAGACCCAGTACTTC
CASSGGQGVWETQYF
>NA|TRBJ2-1|15|TRBV7-2|once
TGTGCCAGCAGCGAGGACTGGATGGGATACAATGAGCAGTTCTTC
CASSEDWMGYNEQFF
>TRBD1|TRBJ1-4|16|TRBV6-1|NA
TGTGCCGGCAGTGAATTCTTACAGGGGGTCTGGGAAAAACTGTTTTTT
CAGSEFLQGVWEKLFF
>TRBD1|TRBJ1-2|14|TRBV28|NA
TGTGCCAGCAGTCGGACAGGGTCTGGCTATGGCTACACCTTC
CASSRTGSGYGYTF
>TRBD2|TRBJ2-5|17|TRBV5-4|NA
TGTGCCAGCAGCTTGGAGCTGCGCGGGAGGGTGTTAGAGACCCAGTACTTC
CASSLELRGRVLETQYF
>TRBD2|TRBJ2-7|16|TRBV5-1|NA
TGCGCCAGCAGCCCCGGGGGACTAGCGGGAGCGTACGAGCAGTACTTC
CASSPGGLAGAYEQYF
>NA|TRBJ2-1|15|TRBV6-5|NA
TGTGCCAGCAGTCCAGGGATAAGGTCCTACAATGAGCAGTTCTTC
CASSPGIRSYNEQFF